A selection of T cell receptor beta chains follows, all from one sample in a study of shared clonotypes between healthy human individuals. Profiling relied on immunoSEQ multiplex PCR, and the TCRdb table lists in-frame clones only, not all of them. The data show 1,400,000 or so clones, roughly 98.5% seen once. The specimen sequenced was naive CD4+ T cells sorted from blood. The source of these receptors is a man younger than 45 in good health. Each CDR3 is given with its conserved first and last residue. The order of the fields is clone size, D gene, J gene, V gene, CDR3 DNA, CDR3 protein. The D gene is left open where the match is weak. Part of the rows lack a size; the others show once, few, many or a class for expanded clones.

clone_size: -
d_call: TRBD2
j_call: TRBJ2-1
v_call: TRBV7-6
cdr3_nt: TGTGCCAGCAGGTCAGCGGGGTCGTATGAGCAGTTCTTC
cdr3_aa: CASRSAGSYEQFF

clone_size: -
d_call: -
j_call: TRBJ1-1
v_call: TRBV19
cdr3_nt: TGTGCCAGTAACAGAGCGAACACTGAAGCTTTCTTT
cdr3_aa: CASNRANTEAFF

clone_size: -
d_call: -
j_call: TRBJ1-4
v_call: TRBV28
cdr3_nt: TGTGCCAGCAGTTTGAGAGGCCTTCTCGCGGCGGTCGCAACTAATGAAAAACTGTTTTTT
cdr3_aa: CASSLRGLLAAVATNEKLFF

clone_size: -
d_call: TRBD2
j_call: TRBJ2-5
v_call: TRBV15
cdr3_nt: TGTGCCACCAGCAGAGATCGAGGTAGCGGGAGTCAAGAGACCCAGTACTTC
cdr3_aa: CATSRDRGSGSQETQYF

clone_size: -
d_call: -
j_call: TRBJ1-2
v_call: TRBV5-1
cdr3_nt: TGCGCCAGCAGCGTGGGACACCCGTCGGGTGGCTACACCTTC
cdr3_aa: CASSVGHPSGGYTF

clone_size: -
d_call: -
j_call: TRBJ2-7
v_call: TRBV5-6
cdr3_nt: TGTGCCAGCAGCTTAGGCCGTTCATTGGGGTACGAGCAGTACTTC
cdr3_aa: CASSLGRSLGYEQYF

clone_size: -
d_call: -
j_call: TRBJ1-5
v_call: TRBV19
cdr3_nt: TGTGCCAGTAGTAAAAGGACAGCATTAAATCAGCCCCAGCATTTT
cdr3_aa: CASSKRTALNQPQHF

clone_size: -
d_call: -
j_call: TRBJ2-2
v_call: TRBV5-5
cdr3_nt: TGTGCCAGCAGCTTGGCCCCACGCGGGACCGGGGAGCTGTTTTTT
cdr3_aa: CASSLAPRGTGELFF

clone_size: -
d_call: TRBD2
j_call: TRBJ2-3
v_call: TRBV11-3
cdr3_nt: TGTGCCAGCAGCATTACTAGCGGGAGGGCGGGTACGCAGTATTTT
cdr3_aa: CASSITSGRAGTQYF

clone_size: -
d_call: -
j_call: TRBJ2-6
v_call: TRBV15
cdr3_nt: TGTGCCACCAGCAGAGACGGACTCTTCTCTGGGGCCAACGTCCTGACTTTC
cdr3_aa: CATSRDGLFSGANVLTF

clone_size: once
d_call: TRBD2
j_call: TRBJ2-5
v_call: TRBV14
cdr3_nt: TGTGCCAGCAGCCAAGATCCGTTCTCGCGGGAGGGCCGGGGAAAAGAGACCCAGTACTTC
cdr3_aa: CASSQDPFSREGRGKETQYF

clone_size: -
d_call: -
j_call: TRBJ1-5
v_call: TRBV6-4
cdr3_nt: TGTGCCAGCACCCCTGGGCAGGAGGTTCAGCCCCAGCATTTT
cdr3_aa: CASTPGQEVQPQHF

clone_size: -
d_call: -
j_call: TRBJ2-2
v_call: TRBV5-4
cdr3_nt: TGTGCCAGCAGCTTGGTGGCGAGGGGGACCGGGGAGCTGTTTTTT
cdr3_aa: CASSLVARGTGELFF

clone_size: -
d_call: -
j_call: TRBJ1-1
v_call: TRBV5-8
cdr3_nt: TGTGCCAGCAGGCAGGGGAATCCAAACACTGAAGCTTTCTTT
cdr3_aa: CASRQGNPNTEAFF

clone_size: -
d_call: -
j_call: TRBJ2-5
v_call: TRBV18
cdr3_nt: TGTGCCAGCTCACCGGGACTCAGCGGAATGGAGACCCAGTACTTC
cdr3_aa: CASSPGLSGMETQYF

clone_size: once
d_call: TRBD2
j_call: TRBJ2-1
v_call: TRBV9
cdr3_nt: TGTGCCAGCAGCCCGGGTACGGCGGGAGCGCATGATGAGCAGTTCTTC
cdr3_aa: CASSPGTAGAHDEQFF

clone_size: -
d_call: TRBD2
j_call: TRBJ2-3
v_call: TRBV5-1
cdr3_nt: TGCGCCAGCAGCTTGGGACTAGCGGGAGTGTCAGATACGCAGTATTTT
cdr3_aa: CASSLGLAGVSDTQYF

clone_size: once
d_call: TRBD1
j_call: TRBJ1-4
v_call: TRBV28
cdr3_nt: TGTGCCAGCAGTATACGGACAGGCTTAGAAAAACTGTTTTTT
cdr3_aa: CASSIRTGLEKLFF

clone_size: once
d_call: -
j_call: TRBJ2-7
v_call: TRBV7-9
cdr3_nt: TGTGCCAGCAGCTTAAGGGAGAGCGACGAGCAGTACTTC
cdr3_aa: CASSLRESDEQYF

clone_size: -
d_call: -
j_call: TRBJ2-3
v_call: TRBV28
cdr3_nt: TGTGCCATAACCCGAGTCGATAGCACAGATACGCAGTATTTT
cdr3_aa: CAITRVDSTDTQYF

clone_size: -
d_call: TRBD2
j_call: TRBJ2-2
v_call: TRBV5-4
cdr3_nt: TGTGCCAGCAGGCGGGGGGTTAGCGGGAACACCGGGGAGCTGTTTTTT
cdr3_aa: CASRRGVSGNTGELFF

clone_size: -
d_call: -
j_call: TRBJ2-1
v_call: TRBV19
cdr3_nt: TGTGCCAGCACCTTCGGTGGTGAGCAGTTCTTC
cdr3_aa: CASTFGGEQFF

clone_size: -
d_call: -
j_call: TRBJ1-1
v_call: TRBV6-5
cdr3_nt: TGTGCCAGCAGTTACCGGGTGGCCACTGAAGCTTTCTTT
cdr3_aa: CASSYRVATEAFF

clone_size: -
d_call: -
j_call: TRBJ1-1
v_call: TRBV7-6
cdr3_nt: TGTGCCAGCAGCTTAGCGCAGATGGGTGAAGCTTTCTTT
cdr3_aa: CASSLAQMGEAFF

clone_size: -
d_call: -
j_call: TRBJ2-7
v_call: TRBV5-4
cdr3_nt: TGTGCCAGCAGCTTGGAGGAGGCGACCGAGCAGTACTTC
cdr3_aa: CASSLEEATEQYF

clone_size: -
d_call: -
j_call: TRBJ1-4
v_call: TRBV5-1
cdr3_nt: TGCGCCAGCAGCTTGGCCGGCGGAGGCGGTGAAAAACTGTTTTTT
cdr3_aa: CASSLAGGGGEKLFF

clone_size: -
d_call: -
j_call: TRBJ1-5
v_call: TRBV28
cdr3_nt: TGTGCCAGCAGTTTAGGCAGAAATCAGCCCCAGCATTTT
cdr3_aa: CASSLGRNQPQHF

clone_size: -
d_call: TRBD1
j_call: TRBJ1-5
v_call: TRBV28
cdr3_nt: TGTGCCAGCAGTCCTCCGGGACAGCTCAATCAGCCCCAGCATTTT
cdr3_aa: CASSPPGQLNQPQHF

clone_size: -
d_call: TRBD2
j_call: TRBJ2-1
v_call: TRBV7-3
cdr3_nt: TGTGCCAGCCCGACTAGCGCGTCCAATGAGCAGTTCTTC
cdr3_aa: CASPTSASNEQFF

clone_size: -
d_call: TRBD1
j_call: TRBJ2-5
v_call: TRBV7-2
cdr3_nt: TGTGCCAGCAGCTTTTGGACAGGGAAAGAGACCCAGTACTTC
cdr3_aa: CASSFWTGKETQYF

clone_size: -
d_call: -
j_call: TRBJ2-5
v_call: TRBV25-1
cdr3_nt: TGTGCCAGCAGTGAATTGGGGGGGGCCGAGACCCAGTACTTC
cdr3_aa: CASSELGGAETQYF

clone_size: -
d_call: TRBD1
j_call: TRBJ1-5
v_call: TRBV28
cdr3_nt: TGTGCCACCGAAGAACAGGGGCCCGGGAATCAGCCCCAGCATTTT
cdr3_aa: CATEEQGPGNQPQHF

clone_size: -
d_call: -
j_call: TRBJ1-2
v_call: TRBV19
cdr3_nt: TGTGCCAGTAGATTGGACGTCCCAGAAGGGCTCTATGGCTACACCTTC
cdr3_aa: CASRLDVPEGLYGYTF

clone_size: -
d_call: TRBD2
j_call: TRBJ2-5
v_call: TRBV7-8
cdr3_nt: TGTGCCAGCAGCTTAGCAGTTCTAGCGGGAGTACGAGGGAGAGAGACCCAGTACTTC
cdr3_aa: CASSLAVLAGVRGRETQYF

clone_size: -
d_call: -
j_call: TRBJ1-5
v_call: TRBV5-6
cdr3_nt: TGTGCCAGCAGCTCTACTACGACATTGCAGCCCCAGCATTTT
cdr3_aa: CASSSTTTLQPQHF

clone_size: -
d_call: -
j_call: TRBJ2-2
v_call: TRBV4-1
cdr3_nt: TGCGCCAGCAGCCTAGACTCGGGGACAAACACCGGGGAGCTGTTTTTT
cdr3_aa: CASSLDSGTNTGELFF

clone_size: -
d_call: TRBD2
j_call: TRBJ2-7
v_call: TRBV7-9
cdr3_nt: TGTGCCAGCAGCTTAGCGCCACATAGCGGGAGGGCCTACGAGCAGTACTTC
cdr3_aa: CASSLAPHSGRAYEQYF

clone_size: -
d_call: -
j_call: TRBJ2-5
v_call: TRBV5-1
cdr3_nt: TGCGCCAGCAGCAGGGGCCAGAGCAAAGAGACCCAGTACTTC
cdr3_aa: CASSRGQSKETQYF

clone_size: -
d_call: TRBD2
j_call: TRBJ2-7
v_call: TRBV6-5
cdr3_nt: TGTGCCAGCAGTTACTACGGACTAGGCTCCTACGAGCAGTACTTC
cdr3_aa: CASSYYGLGSYEQYF

clone_size: -
d_call: -
j_call: TRBJ1-2
v_call: TRBV18
cdr3_nt: TGTGCCAGCTCACCAACACGGAAAGATAATGGCTACACCTTC
cdr3_aa: CASSPTRKDNGYTF

clone_size: few
d_call: -
j_call: TRBJ2-7
v_call: TRBV5-4
cdr3_nt: TGTGCCAGCAGCTTGGGTCAGGGGCGCTACGAGCAGTACTTC
cdr3_aa: CASSLGQGRYEQYF

clone_size: once
d_call: -
j_call: TRBJ2-7
v_call: TRBV28
cdr3_nt: TGTGCCAGCAACACAGGGTACGAGCAGTACTTC
cdr3_aa: CASNTGYEQYF

clone_size: -
d_call: TRBD1
j_call: TRBJ2-7
v_call: TRBV19
cdr3_nt: TGTGCCAGTAGCAAAAGGGACAGCTCCTACGAGCAGTACTTC
cdr3_aa: CASSKRDSSYEQYF

clone_size: -
d_call: -
j_call: TRBJ2-7
v_call: TRBV11-2
cdr3_nt: TGTGCCAGCAGCTTAGAAGAGAACAGGCCCCTCGAGCAGTACTTC
cdr3_aa: CASSLEENRPLEQYF

clone_size: -
d_call: -
j_call: TRBJ1-5
v_call: TRBV28
cdr3_nt: TGTGCCAGCAGTTTAAAAGTCGGGGGACCCAATCAGCCCCAGCATTTT
cdr3_aa: CASSLKVGGPNQPQHF

clone_size: -
d_call: -
j_call: TRBJ2-5
v_call: TRBV5-4
cdr3_nt: TGTGCCAGCAGCCCCCGGGACTTGCAAGAGACCCAGTACTTC
cdr3_aa: CASSPRDLQETQYF

clone_size: -
d_call: -
j_call: TRBJ2-7
v_call: TRBV30
cdr3_nt: TGTGCCTGGACCAACGGGGTCACCTACGAGCAGTACTTC
cdr3_aa: CAWTNGVTYEQYF

clone_size: -
d_call: TRBD1
j_call: TRBJ1-3
v_call: TRBV5-4
cdr3_nt: TGTGCCAGCACCCAGGGGGGGCGCGAAAACACCATATATTTT
cdr3_aa: CASTQGGRENTIYF

clone_size: -
d_call: TRBD1
j_call: TRBJ2-1
v_call: TRBV5-1
cdr3_nt: TGCGCCAGCAGCTTGGCAGGGGGTCGCAATGAGCAGTTCTTC
cdr3_aa: CASSLAGGRNEQFF

clone_size: -
d_call: -
j_call: TRBJ1-1
v_call: TRBV21-1
cdr3_nt: TGTGCCAGCACCCAAAAGGCGAGCGGCCCGGCGACTGAAGCTTTCTTT
cdr3_aa: CASTQKASGPATEAFF

clone_size: -
d_call: -
j_call: TRBJ2-5
v_call: TRBV5-1
cdr3_nt: TGCGCCAGCAGCTTGGGATCGAACCAAGAGACCCAGTACTTC
cdr3_aa: CASSLGSNQETQYF

clone_size: -
d_call: -
j_call: TRBJ2-3
v_call: TRBV11-2
cdr3_nt: TGTGCCAGCAGCTTAACTGTGAATACGCAGTATTTT
cdr3_aa: CASSLTVNTQYF

clone_size: -
d_call: -
j_call: TRBJ2-1
v_call: TRBV10-3
cdr3_nt: TGTGCCATCAGGGTGAACAATGAGCAGTTCTTC
cdr3_aa: CAIRVNNEQFF

clone_size: -
d_call: -
j_call: TRBJ2-3
v_call: TRBV4-3
cdr3_nt: TGCGCCAGCAGCCATCTTAAGGCAGATACGCAGTATTTT
cdr3_aa: CASSHLKADTQYF